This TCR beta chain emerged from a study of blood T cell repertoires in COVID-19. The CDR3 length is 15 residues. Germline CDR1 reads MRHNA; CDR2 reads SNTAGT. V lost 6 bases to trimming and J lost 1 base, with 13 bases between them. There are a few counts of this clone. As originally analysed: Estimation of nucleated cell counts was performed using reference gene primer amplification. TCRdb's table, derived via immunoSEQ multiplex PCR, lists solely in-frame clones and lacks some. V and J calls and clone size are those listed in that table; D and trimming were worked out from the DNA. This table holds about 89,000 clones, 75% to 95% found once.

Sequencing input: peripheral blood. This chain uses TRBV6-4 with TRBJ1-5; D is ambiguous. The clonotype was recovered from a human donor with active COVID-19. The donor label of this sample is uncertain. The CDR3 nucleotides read TGTGCCAGCAGCCCGGAAGGAGGGAGCAATCAGCCCCAGCATTTT. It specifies CASSPEGGSNQPQHF.